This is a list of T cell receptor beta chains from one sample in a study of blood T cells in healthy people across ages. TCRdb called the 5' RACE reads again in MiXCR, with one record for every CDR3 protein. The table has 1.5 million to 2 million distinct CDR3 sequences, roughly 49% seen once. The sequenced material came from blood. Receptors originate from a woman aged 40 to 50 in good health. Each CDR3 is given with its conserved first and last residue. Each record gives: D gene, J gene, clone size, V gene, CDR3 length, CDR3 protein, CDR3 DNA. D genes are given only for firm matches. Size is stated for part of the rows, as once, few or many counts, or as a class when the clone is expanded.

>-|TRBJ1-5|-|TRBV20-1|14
CSGGGGSRNQPQHF
TGCAGTGGGGGCGGCGGCAGCCGCAATCAGCCCCAGCATTTT
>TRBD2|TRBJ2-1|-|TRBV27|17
CASSLSSGWSSYNEQFF
TGTGCCAGCAGTTTATCTAGCGGGTGGAGCTCCTACAATGAGCAGTTCTTC
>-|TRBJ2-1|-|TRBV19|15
CASSPLTEIYNEQFF
TGTGCCAGTAGTCCGCTAACAGAAATATACAATGAGCAGTTCTTC
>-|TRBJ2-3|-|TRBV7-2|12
CASSLEVPTQYF
TGTGCCAGCAGCTTAGAAGTCCCTACGCAGTATTTT
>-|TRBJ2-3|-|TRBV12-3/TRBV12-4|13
CASSTAWGDTQYF
TGTGCCAGCAGTACCGCGTGGGGAGATACGCAGTATTTT
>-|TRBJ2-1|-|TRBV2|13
CASNGGAYSEQFF
TGTGCCAGCAACGGCGGGGCTTATAGTGAGCAGTTCTTC
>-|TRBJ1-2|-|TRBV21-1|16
CASSSDGEPSHYGYTF
TGTGCCAGCAGCTCGGACGGGGAACCATCGCACTATGGCTACACCTTC
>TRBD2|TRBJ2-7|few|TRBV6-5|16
CASSRQTSGGAYEQYF
TGTGCCAGCAGCCGCCAGACTAGCGGGGGAGCCTACGAGCAGTACTTC
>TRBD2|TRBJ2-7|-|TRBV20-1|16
CSARDPSSGGSYEQYF
TGCAGTGCTAGAGATCCCTCCAGCGGGGGGTCCTACGAGCAGTACTTC
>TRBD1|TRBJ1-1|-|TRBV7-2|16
CASSLSPGTANTEAFF
TGTGCCAGCAGCTTATCCCCCGGGACAGCGAACACTGAAGCTTTCTTT
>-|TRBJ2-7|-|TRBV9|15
CASSATGRSSYEQYF
TGTGCCAGCAGCGCCACGGGACGAAGCTCCTACGAGCAGTACTTC
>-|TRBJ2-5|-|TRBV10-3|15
CAISESGSPMETQYF
TGTGCCATCAGTGAGTCGGGCAGCCCGATGGAGACCCAGTACTTC
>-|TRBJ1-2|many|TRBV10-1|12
CASSEDGYGYTF
TGCGCCAGCAGTGAGGACGGCTATGGCTACACCTTC
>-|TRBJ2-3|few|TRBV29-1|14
CSVAGTPSTDTQYF
TGCAGCGTCGCCGGGACGCCTAGCACAGATACGCAGTATTTT
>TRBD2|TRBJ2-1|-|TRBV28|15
CACSSPGLTNNEQFF
TGTGCCTGCAGTTCTCCGGGACTAACTAACAATGAGCAGTTCTTC
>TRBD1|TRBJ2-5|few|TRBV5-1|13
CASTDRDQETQYF
TGCGCCAGCACAGACAGGGACCAAGAGACCCAGTACTTC
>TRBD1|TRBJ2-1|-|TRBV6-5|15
CASSVDRGRHNEQFF
TGTGCCAGCAGTGTCGACAGGGGGCGCCACAATGAGCAGTTCTTC
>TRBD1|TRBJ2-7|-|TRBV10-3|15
CAISESGGQGNEQYF
TGTGCCATCAGTGAGTCGGGGGGACAGGGCAATGAGCAGTACTTC
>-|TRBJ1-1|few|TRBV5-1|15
CASSLARGLNTEAFF
TGCGCCAGCAGCTTGGCTAGGGGACTGAACACTGAAGCTTTCTTT
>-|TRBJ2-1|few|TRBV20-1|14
CSGLGLGGYNEQFF
TGCAGTGGTTTAGGGCTGGGGGGATACAATGAGCAGTTCTTC
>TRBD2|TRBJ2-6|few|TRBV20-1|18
CSAFRTSGGKSGANVLTF
TGCAGTGCTTTCCGGACTAGCGGGGGAAAGTCTGGGGCCAACGTCCTGACTTTC
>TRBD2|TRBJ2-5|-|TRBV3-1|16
CASSQDAAGVQETQYF
TGTGCCAGCAGCCAAGACGCGGCGGGGGTCCAAGAGACCCAGTACTTC
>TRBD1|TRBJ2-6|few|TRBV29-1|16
CSVLTGAVSGANVLTF
TGCAGCGTTCTGACAGGGGCCGTCTCTGGGGCCAACGTCCTGACTTTC
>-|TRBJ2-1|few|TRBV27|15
CASSQWEVGYNEQFF
TGTGCCAGCAGCCAATGGGAGGTCGGGTACAATGAGCAGTTCTTC
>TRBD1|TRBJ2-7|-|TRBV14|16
CASSQVTGQGPYEQYF
TGTGCCAGCAGCCAAGTGACGGGACAGGGCCCCTACGAGCAGTACTTC
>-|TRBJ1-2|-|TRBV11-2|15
CASSLWIRQNYGYTF
TGTGCCAGCAGCTTATGGATTAGGCAGAACTATGGCTACACCTTC
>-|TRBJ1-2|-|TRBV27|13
CASSLGKRDGYTF
TGTGCCAGCAGTTTAGGAAAGAGGGATGGCTACACCTTC
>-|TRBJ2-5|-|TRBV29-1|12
CSVRESGETQYF
TGCAGCGTCAGGGAGAGCGGTGAGACCCAGTACTTC
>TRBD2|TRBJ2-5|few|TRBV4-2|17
CASSQGGSGSGQETQYF
TGTGCCAGCAGCCAAGGTGGTAGCGGGTCGGGACAAGAGACCCAGTACTTC
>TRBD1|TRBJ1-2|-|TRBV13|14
CASSTGTAPRGYTF
TGTGCCAGCAGCACGGGGACAGCCCCACGCGGCTACACCTTC
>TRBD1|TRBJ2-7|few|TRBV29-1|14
CSVPTGGKSYEQYF
TGCAGCGTTCCTACAGGGGGAAAATCCTACGAGCAGTACTTC
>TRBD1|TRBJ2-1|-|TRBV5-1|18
CASSSYLLRTGDYNEQFF
TGCGCCAGCAGCTCTTACTTGCTCAGGACAGGGGACTACAATGAGCAGTTCTTC
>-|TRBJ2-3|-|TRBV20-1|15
CSARDRETSTDTQYF
TGCAGTGCTAGAGACAGGGAGACTAGCACAGATACGCAGTATTTT
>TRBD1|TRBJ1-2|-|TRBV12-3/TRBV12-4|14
CASSITGQDYGYTF
TGTGCCAGCTCCATTACAGGACAGGACTATGGCTACACCTTC
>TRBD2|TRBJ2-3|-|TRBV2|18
CASLALAGASISTDTQYF
TGTGCCAGCCTTGCTCTAGCGGGGGCCTCAATTAGCACAGATACGCAGTATTTT
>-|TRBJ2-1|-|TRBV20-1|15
CSARDRLGNYNEQFF
TGCAGTGCTAGAGATCGACTAGGAAACTACAATGAGCAGTTCTTC
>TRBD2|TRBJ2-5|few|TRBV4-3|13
CASSRMGGETQYF
TGCGCCAGCAGCCGGATGGGGGGGGAGACCCAGTACTTC
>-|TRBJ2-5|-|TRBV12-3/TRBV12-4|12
CASSRHKETQYF
TGTGCCAGCAGCAGACATAAAGAGACCCAGTACTTC
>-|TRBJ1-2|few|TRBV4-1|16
CASSQDTGRLNYGYTF
TGCGCCAGCAGCCAAGATACTGGCAGACTGAACTATGGCTACACCTTC
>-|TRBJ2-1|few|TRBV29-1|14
CSVNGEASYNEQFF
TGCAGCGTGAACGGGGAAGCCTCCTACAATGAGCAGTTCTTC
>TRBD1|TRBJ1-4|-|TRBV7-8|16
CASSLGPGQGREKLFF
TGTGCCAGCAGCTTAGGGCCGGGACAGGGGAGGGAAAAACTGTTTTTT
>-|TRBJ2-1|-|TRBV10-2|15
CASSESWDFGNEQFF
TGCGCCAGCAGTGAGTCTTGGGACTTCGGCAATGAGCAGTTCTTC
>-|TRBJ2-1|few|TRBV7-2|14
CASSSQTDYNEQFF
TGTGCCAGCAGCTCGCAGACGGATTACAATGAGCAGTTCTTC
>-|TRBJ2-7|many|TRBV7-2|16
CASSPILLDRHYEQYF
TGTGCCAGCAGCCCCATCCTCCTTGACAGACACTACGAGCAGTACTTC
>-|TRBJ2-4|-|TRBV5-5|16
CASSLVGTESQTIQYF
TGTGCCAGCAGCTTGGTTGGTACAGAAAGCCAAACCATTCAGTACTTC
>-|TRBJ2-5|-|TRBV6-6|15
CASSYGGRRNNEQYF
TGTGCCAGCAGTTACGGGGGACGGAGAAACAATGAGCAGTACTTC
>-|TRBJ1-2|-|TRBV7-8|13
CASSPRDRRGYTF
TGTGCCAGCAGCCCCAGGGATAGGAGGGGCTACACCTTC
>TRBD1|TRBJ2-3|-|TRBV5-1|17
CASSWKPTGSLTDTQYF
TGCGCCAGCAGCTGGAAGCCGACAGGGTCCCTCACAGATACGCAGTATTTT
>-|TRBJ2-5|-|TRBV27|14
CASSFKGDVYGQYF
TGTGCCAGCAGTTTCAAAGGGGACGTCTACGGGCAGTACTTC
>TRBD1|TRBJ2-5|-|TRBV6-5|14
CASRGQGASETQYF
TGTGCCAGCAGGGGACAGGGGGCCTCAGAGACCCAGTACTTC
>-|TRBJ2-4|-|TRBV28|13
CASSVSILNIQYF
TGTGCCAGCAGTGTATCTATCCTAAACATTCAGTACTTC
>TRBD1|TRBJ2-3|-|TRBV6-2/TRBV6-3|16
CASSSRDRGQGDTQYF
TGTGCCAGCAGTTCCCGGGACAGGGGGCAAGGAGATACGCAGTATTTT
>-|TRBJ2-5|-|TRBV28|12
CASRYDSNEQYF
TGTGCCAGCAGATACGACTCCAATGAGCAGTACTTC
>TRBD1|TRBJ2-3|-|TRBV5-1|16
CASSFSGTGRSDTQYF
TGCGCCAGCAGCTTTTCCGGGACAGGGCGATCCGATACGCAGTATTTT
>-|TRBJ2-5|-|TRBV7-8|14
CASSLGYDFETQYF
TGTGCCAGCAGCTTAGGGTACGACTTTGAGACCCAGTACTTC
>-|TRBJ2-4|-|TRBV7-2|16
CASSWATTGAKNIQYF
TGTGCCAGCAGCTGGGCTACCACAGGGGCCAAAAACATTCAGTACTTC
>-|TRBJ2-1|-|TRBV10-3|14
CAIRGPIEYNEQFF
TGTGCCATCAGGGGGCCGATCGAATACAATGAGCAGTTCTTC
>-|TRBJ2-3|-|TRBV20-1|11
CSASYQPTQYF
TGCAGTGCTAGCTACCAGCCAACGCAGTATTTT
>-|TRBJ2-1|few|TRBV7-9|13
CASSPTSSHEQFF
TGTGCCAGCAGCCCGACTAGTTCTCATGAGCAGTTCTTC
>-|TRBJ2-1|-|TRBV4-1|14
CASSQDGTDNEQFF
TGCGCCAGCAGCCAAGATGGGACGGACAATGAGCAGTTCTTC